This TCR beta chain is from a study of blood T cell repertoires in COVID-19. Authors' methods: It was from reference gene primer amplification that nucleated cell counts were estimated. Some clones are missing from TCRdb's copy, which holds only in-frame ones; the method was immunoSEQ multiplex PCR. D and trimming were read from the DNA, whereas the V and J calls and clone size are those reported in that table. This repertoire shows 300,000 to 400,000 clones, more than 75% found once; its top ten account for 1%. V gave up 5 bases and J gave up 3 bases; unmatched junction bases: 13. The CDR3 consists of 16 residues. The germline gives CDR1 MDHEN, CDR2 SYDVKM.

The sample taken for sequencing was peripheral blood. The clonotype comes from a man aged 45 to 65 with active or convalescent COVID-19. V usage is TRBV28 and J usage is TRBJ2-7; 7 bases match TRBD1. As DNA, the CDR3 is TGTGCCAGCAGTGAGCCAACAGGGGCTAAGGGCTACGAGCAGTACTTC. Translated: CASSEPTGAKGYEQYF.